These T cell receptor beta chains were read from a single sample in a study of blood T cells in healthy people across ages. Each CDR3 protein is one row after TCRdb ran MiXCR on the 5' RACE reads. The table shows about 830,000 distinct CDR3 sequences, with approximately 59% occurring only once. Sequenced: blood. The receptors originated from a man between 25 and 39 years old in good health. CDR3s include the opening cysteine and the closing phenylalanine or tryptophan. A D gene is named only where the DNA matches it firmly. A clone size is listed for some rows: how often the clone was seen (once, few, many), or a class if it is expanded.

TRBJ2-5	NA	TRBV27	NA	TGTGCCAGCAGCCTCCGACAGGCATCCCGAGAGACCCAGTACTTC	CASSLRQASRETQYF
TRBJ2-7	NA	TRBV7-2	few	TGTGCCAGCAGCTTAGCGGGTTACCCCTACGAGCAGTACTTC	CASSLAGYPYEQYF
TRBJ1-6	NA	TRBV5-1	NA	TGCGCCAGCAGCCCACGACAGGTTGATTCACCCCTCCACTTT	CASSPRQVDSPLHF
TRBJ2-2	TRBD2	TRBV6-5	NA	TGTGCCAGCAGTGGACTAGCTATGGGGGCCGGGGAGCTGTTTTTT	CASSGLAMGAGELFF
TRBJ1-2	TRBD1	TRBV29-1	NA	TGCAGCGTTATCGGGACAGGCGCTTATGGCTACACCTTC	CSVIGTGAYGYTF
TRBJ2-3	NA	TRBV29-1	NA	TGCAGCGTTGAGCGGACACCTGGGGATACGCAGTATTTT	CSVERTPGDTQYF
TRBJ2-6	NA	TRBV7-3	NA	TGTGCCAGCAGCTTAAGAGCAGGCTCACTCTCTGGGGCCAGCGTCCTGACTTTC	CASSLRAGSLSGASVLTF
TRBJ2-7	NA	TRBV4-1	NA	TGCGCCAGCAGCCAAGTGGGTCAGGACGAGCAGTACTTC	CASSQVGQDEQYF
TRBJ1-1	NA	TRBV20-1	once	TGCAGTGCCCAACCCGGGGTTTCCACTGAAGCTTTCTTT	CSAQPGVSTEAFF
TRBJ2-1	NA	TRBV20-1	NA	TGCAGTGCTCCTGGGACCCCGACTTATGAGCAGTTCTTC	CSAPGTPTYEQFF
TRBJ1-5	NA	TRBV2	NA	TGTGCCAGCAGTGAGGGCAGTGTATACGCTCAGCCCCAGCATTTT	CASSEGSVYAQPQHF
TRBJ2-3	NA	TRBV20-1	few	TGCAGTGTTCCGTCCCTGTGGGATACGCAGTATTTT	CSVPSLWDTQYF
TRBJ2-1	TRBD2	TRBV7-9	NA	TGTGCCAGCAGCTTAAGGGCGGGGGGGTTCTCCTACAATGAGCAGTTCTTC	CASSLRAGGFSYNEQFF
TRBJ2-6	NA	TRBV3-1	NA	TGTGCCAGCAGTGGGCTGATCAGCTCTGGGGCCAACGTCCTGACTTTC	CASSGLISSGANVLTF
TRBJ2-7	NA	TRBV5-1	NA	TGCGCCAGCGGGGCCGGGGGGCGCTTTCGCGAGCAGTACTTC	CASGAGGRFREQYF
TRBJ2-7	NA	TRBV24-1	NA	TGTGCCACCAGTGAGCGACAGGTAGACGAGCAGTACTTC	CATSERQVDEQYF
TRBJ2-1	NA	TRBV5-1	NA	TGCGCCAGCAGCTTGGCGGGGTGGGATGAGCAGTTCTTC	CASSLAGWDEQFF
TRBJ2-7	TRBD2	TRBV5-1	NA	TGCGCCAGCAGCCCCACGGGGGGGACCCGCTCCTACGAGCAGTACTTC	CASSPTGGTRSYEQYF
TRBJ2-3	TRBD2	TRBV5-1	NA	TGCGCCAGCAGCCTATTCCTAGCGGGGGGGCGGAGCACAGATACGCAGTATTTT	CASSLFLAGGRSTDTQYF
TRBJ1-4	NA	TRBV12-3/TRBV12-4	NA	TGTGCCAGCACTTTGGAACACGGACGGGGCCTGTTTTTT	CASTLEHGRGLFF
TRBJ2-6	NA	TRBV4-1	once	TGCGCCAGCAGCCAAGATGAATCCCCCACAGTCAACGGGGCCAACGTCCTGACTTTC	CASSQDESPTVNGANVLTF
TRBJ2-7	NA	TRBV10-3	few	TGTGCCATCAGTGAGTCCAGGGGGGCTAATCCCTACGAGCAGTACTTC	CAISESRGANPYEQYF
TRBJ1-6	TRBD1	TRBV2	NA	TGTGCCAGCAGGTCTCAGGGGGTAAGTTCACCCCTCCACTTT	CASRSQGVSSPLHF